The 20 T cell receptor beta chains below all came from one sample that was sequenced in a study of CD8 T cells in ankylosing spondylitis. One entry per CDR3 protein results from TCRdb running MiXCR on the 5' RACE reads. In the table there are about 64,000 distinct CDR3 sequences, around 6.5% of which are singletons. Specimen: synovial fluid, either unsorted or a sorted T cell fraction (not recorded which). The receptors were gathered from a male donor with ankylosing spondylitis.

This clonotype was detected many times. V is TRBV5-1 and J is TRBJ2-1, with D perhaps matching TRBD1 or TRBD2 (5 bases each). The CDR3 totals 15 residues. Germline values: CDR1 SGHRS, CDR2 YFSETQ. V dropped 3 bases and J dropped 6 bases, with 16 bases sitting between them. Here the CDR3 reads CASSWDRTRTNEQFF. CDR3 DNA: TGCGCCAGCAGCTGGGACCGGACTCGCACCAATGAGCAGTTCTTC.

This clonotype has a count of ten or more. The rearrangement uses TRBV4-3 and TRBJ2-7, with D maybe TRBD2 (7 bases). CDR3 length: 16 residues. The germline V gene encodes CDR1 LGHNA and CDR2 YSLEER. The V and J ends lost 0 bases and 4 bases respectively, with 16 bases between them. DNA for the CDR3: TGCGCCAGCAGCCAAGATAGGTCGGGGGGCCATTACGAGCAGTACTTC. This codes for CASSQDRSGGHYEQYF.

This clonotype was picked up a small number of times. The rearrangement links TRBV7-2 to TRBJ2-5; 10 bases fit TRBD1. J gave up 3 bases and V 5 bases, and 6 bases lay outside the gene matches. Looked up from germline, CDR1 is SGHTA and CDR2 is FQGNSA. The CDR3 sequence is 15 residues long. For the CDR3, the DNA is TGTGCCAGCAGCCCGACCGGGACAGGGGAAGAGACCCAGTACTTC. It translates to CASSPTGTGEETQYF.

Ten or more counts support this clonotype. CDR3 in amino acids: CASSRRGGSSYNEQFF. The DNA for the CDR3 is TGTGCCAGCAGCCGCCGGGGGGGGAGCTCCTACAATGAGCAGTTCTTC. The chain has TRBV3-1 and TRBJ2-1, with 8 bases aligning to TRBD2. There are 16 residues in the CDR3. With V trimmed by 4 bases and J by 0 bases, 5 bases remained unmatched. The germline V gene has CDR1 LGHDT and CDR2 YNNKEL (reference sequence).

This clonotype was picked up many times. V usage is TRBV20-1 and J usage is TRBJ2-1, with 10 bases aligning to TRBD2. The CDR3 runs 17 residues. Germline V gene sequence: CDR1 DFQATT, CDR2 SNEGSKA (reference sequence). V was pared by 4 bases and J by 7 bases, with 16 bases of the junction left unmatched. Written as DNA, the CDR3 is TGCAGTGCTACGGGACCCCTCCTAGCGGGAGTAAGTAATGAGCAGTTCTTC. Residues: CSATGPLLAGVSNEQFF.

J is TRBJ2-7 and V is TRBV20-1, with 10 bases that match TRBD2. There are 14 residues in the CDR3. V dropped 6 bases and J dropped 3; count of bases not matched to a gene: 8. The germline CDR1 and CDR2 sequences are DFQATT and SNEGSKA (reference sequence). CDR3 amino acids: CSAIALAGDYEQYF. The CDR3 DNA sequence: TGCAGTGCCATAGCGCTAGCGGGAGACTACGAGCAGTACTTC.

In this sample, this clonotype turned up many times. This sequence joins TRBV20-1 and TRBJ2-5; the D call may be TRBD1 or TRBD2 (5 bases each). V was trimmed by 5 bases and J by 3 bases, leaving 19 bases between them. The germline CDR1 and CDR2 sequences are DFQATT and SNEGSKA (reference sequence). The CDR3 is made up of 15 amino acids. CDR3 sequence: CSAGDGSRQEETQYF. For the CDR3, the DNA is TGCAGTGCTGGGGACGGCTCAAGGCAGGAAGAGACCCAGTACTTC.

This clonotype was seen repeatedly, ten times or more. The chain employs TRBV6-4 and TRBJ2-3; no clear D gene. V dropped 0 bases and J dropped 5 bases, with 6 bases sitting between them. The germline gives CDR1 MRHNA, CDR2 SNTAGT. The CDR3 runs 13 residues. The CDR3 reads CASSDSNGDTQYF. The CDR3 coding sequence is TGTGCCAGCAGTGACTCGAATGGAGATACGCAGTATTTT.

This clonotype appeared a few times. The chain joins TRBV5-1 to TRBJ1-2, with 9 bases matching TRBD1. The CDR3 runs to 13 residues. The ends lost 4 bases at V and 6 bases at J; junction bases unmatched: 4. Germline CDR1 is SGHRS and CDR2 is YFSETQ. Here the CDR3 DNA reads TGCGCCAGCAGCCAGGGACAGGGCGATGGCTACACCTTC. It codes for CASSQGQGDGYTF.

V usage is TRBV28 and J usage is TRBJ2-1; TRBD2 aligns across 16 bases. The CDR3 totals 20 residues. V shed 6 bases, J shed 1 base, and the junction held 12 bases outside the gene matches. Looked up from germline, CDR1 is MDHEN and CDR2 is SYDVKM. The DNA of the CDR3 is TGTGCCAGCAGCCGGGGACTAGCGGGAGGGCCAGGGTGGTCCTACAATGAGCAGTTCTTC. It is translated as CASSRGLAGGPGWSYNEQFF.

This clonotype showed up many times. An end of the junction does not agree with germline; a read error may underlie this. Here the CDR3 DNA reads TGTGCCAGCAGCCCCGGGACCTTCTTC. Translating gives CASSPGTFF. V is TRBV12-3 or TRBV12-4 and J is TRBJ1-2, with D perhaps matching TRBD1 (5 bases). The CDR3 is 9 residues long.

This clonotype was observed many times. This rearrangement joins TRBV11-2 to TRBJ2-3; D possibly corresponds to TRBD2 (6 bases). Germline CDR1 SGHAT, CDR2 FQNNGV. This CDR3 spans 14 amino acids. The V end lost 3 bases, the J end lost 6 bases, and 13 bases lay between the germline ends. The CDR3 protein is CASSLGTVGDTQYF. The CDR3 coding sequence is TGTGCCAGCAGCTTGGGGACTGTGGGGGATACGCAGTATTTT.

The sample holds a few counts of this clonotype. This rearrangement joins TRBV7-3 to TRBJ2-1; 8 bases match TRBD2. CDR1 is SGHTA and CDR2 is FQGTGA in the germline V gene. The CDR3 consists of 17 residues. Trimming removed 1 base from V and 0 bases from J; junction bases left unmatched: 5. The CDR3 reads CASSLISGRSSYNEQFF. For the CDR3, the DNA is TGTGCCAGCAGCTTAATCAGCGGGAGAAGCTCCTACAATGAGCAGTTCTTC.

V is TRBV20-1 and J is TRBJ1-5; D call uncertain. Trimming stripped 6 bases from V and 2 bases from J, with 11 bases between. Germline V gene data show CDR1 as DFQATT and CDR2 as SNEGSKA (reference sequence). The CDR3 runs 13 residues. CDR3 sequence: CSARRFGNQPQHF. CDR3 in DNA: TGCAGTGCCCGCCGGTTCGGCAATCAGCCCCAGCATTTT.

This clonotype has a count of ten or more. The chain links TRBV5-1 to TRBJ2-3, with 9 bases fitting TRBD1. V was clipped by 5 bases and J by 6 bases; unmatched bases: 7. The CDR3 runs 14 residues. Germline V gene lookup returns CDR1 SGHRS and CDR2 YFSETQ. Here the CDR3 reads CASSSTGGADTQYF. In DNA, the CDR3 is TGCGCCAGCAGTTCAACAGGGGGCGCGGATACGCAGTATTTT.

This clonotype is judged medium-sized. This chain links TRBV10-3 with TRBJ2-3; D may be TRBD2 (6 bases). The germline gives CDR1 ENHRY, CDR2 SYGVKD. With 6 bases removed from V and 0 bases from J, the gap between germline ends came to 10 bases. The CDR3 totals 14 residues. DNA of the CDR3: TGTGCCATCAGGGCCGGGACTAGCACAGATACGCAGTATTTT. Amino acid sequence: CAIRAGTSTDTQYF.

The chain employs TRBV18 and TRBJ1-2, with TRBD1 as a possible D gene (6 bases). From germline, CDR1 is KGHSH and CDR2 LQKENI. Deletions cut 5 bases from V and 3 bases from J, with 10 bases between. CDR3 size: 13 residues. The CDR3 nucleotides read TGTGCCAGCTCATATACAGGGTACTATGGCTACACCTTC. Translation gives CASSYTGYYGYTF.

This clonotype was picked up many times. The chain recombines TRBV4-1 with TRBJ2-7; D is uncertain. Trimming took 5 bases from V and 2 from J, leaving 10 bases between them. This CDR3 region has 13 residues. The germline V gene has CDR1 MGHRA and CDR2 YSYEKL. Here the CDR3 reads CASSYQSAYEQYF. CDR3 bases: TGCGCCAGCAGCTATCAATCGGCCTACGAGCAGTACTTC.

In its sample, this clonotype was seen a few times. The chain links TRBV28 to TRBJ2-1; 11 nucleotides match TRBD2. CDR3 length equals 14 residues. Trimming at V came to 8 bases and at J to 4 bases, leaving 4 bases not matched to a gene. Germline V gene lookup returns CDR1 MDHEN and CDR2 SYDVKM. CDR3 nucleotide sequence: TGTGCCAGCGGGACTAGCGGCCCATACAATGAGCAGTTCTTC. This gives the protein CASGTSGPYNEQFF.

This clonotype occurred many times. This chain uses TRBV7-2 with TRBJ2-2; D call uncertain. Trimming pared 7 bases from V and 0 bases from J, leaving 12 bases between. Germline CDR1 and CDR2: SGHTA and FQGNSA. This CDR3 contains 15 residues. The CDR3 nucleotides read TGTGCCAGCACCCAAGACTGGTCGAACACCGGGGAGCTGTTTTTT. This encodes CASTQDWSNTGELFF.